Listed below are T cell receptor beta chains from one sample, sequenced in a study of OX40 agonist ivuxolimab in advanced cancers. Libraries were prepared by immunoSEQ multiplex PCR; TCRdb keeps only in-frame clonotypes and omits some of them. The table shows 15,000 to 20,000 clones, with roughly 92% occurring only once. The sample was CD4+ or CD8+ T cells sorted from blood, taken in a trial of the OX40 agonist ivuxolimab. Source of these receptors: an adult with an advanced solid tumor such as melanoma, head and neck, liver or kidney cancer. The CDR3 runs from the conserved cysteine through the conserved F or W. The order of the fields is clone size, J gene, V gene, D gene, CDR3 protein, CDR3 DNA. A D gene is named only where the DNA matches it firmly. Size values are once, few and many counts, or a class for expanded clones, and some rows have none.

-,TRBJ2-7,TRBV5-1,TRBD2,CASSFRATSETFSEQYF,TGCGCCAGCAGCTTTAGGGCGACTAGCGAGACCTTTTCCGAGCAGTACTTC
-,TRBJ2-3,TRBV9,TRBD2,CASHPSGGSSTDTQYF,TGTGCCAGCCACCCTTCGGGGGGATCGAGCACAGATACGCAGTATTTT
few,TRBJ1-1,TRBV15,-,CATSTLRGNTEAFF,TGTGCCACCAGCACGCTCAGGGGTAACACTGAAGCTTTCTTT
-,TRBJ1-5,TRBV7-8,-,CASRPGWNQPQHF,TGTGCCAGCAGACCCGGTTGGAATCAGCCCCAGCATTTT
once,TRBJ2-2,TRBV5-1,-,CASSGTSNTGELFF,TGCGCCAGCAGCGGGACATCGAACACCGGGGAGCTGTTTTTT
-,TRBJ1-2,TRBV4-1,-,CASSQEGTSGYTF,TGCGCCAGCAGCCAAGAGGGGACCAGCGGCTACACCTTC
-,TRBJ2-1,TRBV4-1,-,CASSQANEQFF,TGCGCCAGCAGCCAGGCCAATGAGCAGTTCTTC
-,TRBJ2-4,TRBV19,-,CASSIDWVSTNQDIQYF,TGTGCCAGTAGTATAGATTGGGTTTCTACTAATCAGGACATTCAGTACTTC
-,TRBJ2-7,TRBV5-1,TRBD1,CASSLSQGANEQYF,TGCGCCAGCAGCTTGTCCCAGGGGGCTAACGAGCAGTACTTC
-,TRBJ2-1,TRBV5-1,-,CASSLFGDPYNEQFF,TGCGCCAGCAGCTTGTTTGGGGACCCCTACAATGAGCAGTTCTTC
-,TRBJ2-7,TRBV5-1,-,CASSLQGYEQYF,TGCGCCAGCAGCTTGCAGGGTTACGAGCAGTACTTC
-,TRBJ2-5,TRBV9,-,CASSVVGRVRQETQYF,TGTGCCAGCAGCGTAGTTGGAAGGGTTCGCCAAGAGACCCAGTACTTC
once,TRBJ2-7,TRBV4-2,-,CASSQSGQGPYEQYF,TGTGCCAGCAGCCAATCCGGGCAGGGCCCCTACGAGCAGTACTTC
-,TRBJ2-1,TRBV9,TRBD2,CASSPPMGLAGDQFF,TGTGCCAGCAGCCCCCCTATGGGACTAGCGGGAGACCAGTTCTTC
-,TRBJ2-3,TRBV7-8,TRBD2,CASSALTSGRTDTQYF,TGTGCCAGCAGCGCGCTGACTAGCGGGAGGACAGATACGCAGTATTTT
-,TRBJ2-2,TRBV11-3,-,CASSPSFRSNTGELFF,TGTGCCAGCAGCCCTAGCTTCCGATCGAACACCGGGGAGCTGTTTTTT
once,TRBJ1-2,TRBV7-9,-,CASSLEGGNGYTF,TGTGCCAGCAGCTTAGAGGGGGGTAATGGCTACACCTTC
-,TRBJ2-1,TRBV27,-,CASSFTRTYNEQFF,TGTGCCAGCAGTTTTACGAGGACGTACAATGAGCAGTTCTTC
once,TRBJ1-5,TRBV19,TRBD1,CASSIGTGFNQPQHF,TGTGCCAGTAGTATTGGGACAGGGTTTAATCAGCCCCAGCATTTT
-,TRBJ2-5,TRBV4-3,-,CASSLGMGTETQYF,TGCGCCAGCAGCCTGGGGATGGGGACGGAGACCCAGTACTTC
-,TRBJ2-7,TRBV7-6,-,CASSLLLPGRNEQYF,TGTGCCAGCAGCTTGTTGTTGCCAGGGAGGAACGAGCAGTACTTC
once,TRBJ2-1,TRBV4-1,TRBD2,CASSQDGGLAIDNEQFF,TGCGCCAGCAGCCAAGATGGGGGACTAGCGATCGACAATGAGCAGTTCTTC
-,TRBJ2-7,TRBV28,TRBD1,CASSTRDSPAYEQYF,TGTGCCAGCAGCACACGGGACAGTCCTGCCTACGAGCAGTACTTC
-,TRBJ1-1,TRBV5-1,-,CASSYDGPTEAFF,TGCGCCAGCAGCTATGACGGGCCCACTGAAGCTTTCTTT
-,TRBJ2-1,TRBV13,-,CASSLGTYNEQFF,TGTGCCAGCAGCTTAGGGACGTACAATGAGCAGTTCTTC
-,TRBJ2-7,TRBV19,-,CASSIVLGHEQYF,TGTGCCAGTAGTATTGTATTGGGGCACGAGCAGTACTTC
-,TRBJ1-1,TRBV28,-,CASSFRGPTEAFF,TGTGCCAGCAGTTTCAGGGGACCGACTGAAGCTTTCTTT